This T cell receptor (beta chain) was identified during a study of circulating CD8 cells and anti-PD-1 response in melanoma. About the study: Every 2 weeks, patients got 3 mg/kg nivolumab intravenously.

CDR1 MDHEN and CDR2 SYDVKM come from the germline V gene. CDR3 size: 14 residues. Trimming at V came to 3 bases and at J to 6 bases, leaving 5 bases not matched to a gene. Study findings and constraints: Subset repertoires were largely private at M1, with under 8% shared. TIGIT repertoires were least diverse, DNEG repertoires most diverse.

By sample share, this clonotype is large. Its antigen is not identified. Sorting of live CD3+CD8+TCRalphabeta+ cells by PD-1 and/or TIGIT gave four subsets. TCR libraries were prepared from roughly 14 ng of total RNA with the QIAseq Immune Repertoire TCR panel. TCRdb used MiXCR to reprocess the reads, holding one entry per CDR3 protein. The sample has just over 400 distinct CDR3 sequences, 5.5% to 6% seen once; the top ten hold approximately 35%. Sample: CD8+ T cells from PBMCs, taken at baseline or after one month of anti-PD-1 therapy (not recorded which). The chain uses TRBV28 and TRBJ2-3, with TRBD2 matching over 8 bases. This clonotype originated in a human donor with melanoma. CDR3 in DNA: TGTGCCAGCAGTTTTCTGCCGGGGGGGGATACGCAGTATTTT. Translating it yields CASSFLPGGDTQYF.